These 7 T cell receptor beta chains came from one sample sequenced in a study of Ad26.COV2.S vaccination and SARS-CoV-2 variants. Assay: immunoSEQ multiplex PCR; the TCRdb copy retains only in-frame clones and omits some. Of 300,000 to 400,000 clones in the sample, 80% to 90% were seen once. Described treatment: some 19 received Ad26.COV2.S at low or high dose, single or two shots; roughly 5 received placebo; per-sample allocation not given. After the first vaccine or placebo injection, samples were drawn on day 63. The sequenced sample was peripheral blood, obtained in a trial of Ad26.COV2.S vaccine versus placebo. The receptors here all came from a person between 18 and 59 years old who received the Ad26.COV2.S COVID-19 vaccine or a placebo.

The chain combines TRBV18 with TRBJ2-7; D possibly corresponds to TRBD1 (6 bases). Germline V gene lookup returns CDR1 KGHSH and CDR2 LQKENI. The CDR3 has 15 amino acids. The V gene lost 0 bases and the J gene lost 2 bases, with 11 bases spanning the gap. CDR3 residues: CASSPPDSLPYEQYF. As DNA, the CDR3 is TGTGCCAGCTCACCACCGGACAGCCTTCCCTACGAGCAGTACTTC.

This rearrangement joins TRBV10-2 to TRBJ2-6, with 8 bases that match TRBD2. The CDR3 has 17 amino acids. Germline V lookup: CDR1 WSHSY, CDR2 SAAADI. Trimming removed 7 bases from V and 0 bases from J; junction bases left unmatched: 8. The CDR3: CASTRGLALSGANVLTF. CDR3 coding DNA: TGCGCCAGCACCAGAGGACTAGCTCTCTCTGGGGCCAACGTCCTGACTTTC.

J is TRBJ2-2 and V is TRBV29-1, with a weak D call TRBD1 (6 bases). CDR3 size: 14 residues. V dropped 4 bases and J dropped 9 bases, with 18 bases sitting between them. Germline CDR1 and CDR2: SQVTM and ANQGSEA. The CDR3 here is CSVGSGDRFRELFF. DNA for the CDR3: TGCAGCGTTGGCTCTGGCGACAGGTTCAGGGAGCTGTTTTTT.

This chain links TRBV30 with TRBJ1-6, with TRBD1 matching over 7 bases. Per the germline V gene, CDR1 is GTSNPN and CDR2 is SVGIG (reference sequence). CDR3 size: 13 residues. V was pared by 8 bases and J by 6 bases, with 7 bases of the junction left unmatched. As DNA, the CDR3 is TGTGCCCTGGAGACAGGGACTAATTCACCCCTCCACTTT. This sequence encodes CALETGTNSPLHF.

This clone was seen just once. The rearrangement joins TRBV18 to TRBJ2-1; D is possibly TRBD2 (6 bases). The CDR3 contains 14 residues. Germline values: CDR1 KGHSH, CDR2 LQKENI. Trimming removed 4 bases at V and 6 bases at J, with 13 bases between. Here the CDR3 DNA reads TGTGCCAGCTCACTACTAGCTCCCCCCAATGAGCAGTTCTTC. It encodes CASSLLAPPNEQFF.

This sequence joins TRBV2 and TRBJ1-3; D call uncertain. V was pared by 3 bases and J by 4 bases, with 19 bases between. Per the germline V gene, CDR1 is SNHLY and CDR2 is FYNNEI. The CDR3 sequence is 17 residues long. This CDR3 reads CASSDVAGFAGGNTIYF. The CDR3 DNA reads TGTGCCAGCAGTGACGTTGCGGGCTTTGCAGGAGGAAACACCATATATTTT.

The CDR3 here is CASSQDPGGYTF. The CDR3 bases are TGCGCCAGCAGCCAAGATCCCGGGGGCTACACCTTC. The rearrangement links TRBV4-1 to TRBJ1-2, with D uncertain. Trimming removed 0 bases from V and 8 bases from J, with 7 bases in between. Germline-derived CDR1 and CDR2 are MGHRA and YSYEKL. CDR3 length: 12 amino acids.